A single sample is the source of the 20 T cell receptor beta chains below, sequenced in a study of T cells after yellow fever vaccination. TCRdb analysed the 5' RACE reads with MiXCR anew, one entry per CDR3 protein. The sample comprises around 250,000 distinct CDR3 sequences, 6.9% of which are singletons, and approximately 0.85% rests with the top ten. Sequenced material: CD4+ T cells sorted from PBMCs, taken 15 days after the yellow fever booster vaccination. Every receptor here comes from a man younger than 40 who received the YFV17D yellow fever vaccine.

CDR3 coding DNA: TGCAGTGCTAGCCCAGGGGGCGGGTACGAGCAGTACTTC. Translated: CSASPGGGYEQYF. The genes are TRBV20-1 and TRBJ2-7; TRBD1 aligns across 8 bases. Trimming cost V 3 bases and J 4 bases; bases outside gene matches: 5. The CDR3 consists of 13 residues. Germline CDR1 DFQATT, CDR2 SNEGSKA (reference sequence).

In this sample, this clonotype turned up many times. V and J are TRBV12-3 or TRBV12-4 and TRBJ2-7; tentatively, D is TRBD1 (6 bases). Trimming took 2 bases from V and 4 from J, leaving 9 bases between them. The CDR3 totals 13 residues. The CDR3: CASSLTGLYEQYF. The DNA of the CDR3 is TGTGCCAGCAGTTTAACAGGGTTGTACGAGCAGTACTTC.

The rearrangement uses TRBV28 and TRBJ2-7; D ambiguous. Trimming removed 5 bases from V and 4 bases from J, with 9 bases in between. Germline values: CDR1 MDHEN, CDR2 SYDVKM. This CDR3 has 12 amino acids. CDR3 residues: CASSNSRYEQYF. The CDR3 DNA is TGTGCCAGCAGTAATTCGCGGTACGAGCAGTACTTC.

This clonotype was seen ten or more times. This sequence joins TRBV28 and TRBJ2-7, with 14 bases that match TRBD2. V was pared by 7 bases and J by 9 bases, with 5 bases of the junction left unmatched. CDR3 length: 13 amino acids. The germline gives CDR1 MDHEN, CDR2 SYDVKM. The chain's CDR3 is CASIGTSGSGQYF. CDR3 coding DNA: TGTGCCAGCATAGGGACTAGCGGGAGCGGGCAGTACTTC.

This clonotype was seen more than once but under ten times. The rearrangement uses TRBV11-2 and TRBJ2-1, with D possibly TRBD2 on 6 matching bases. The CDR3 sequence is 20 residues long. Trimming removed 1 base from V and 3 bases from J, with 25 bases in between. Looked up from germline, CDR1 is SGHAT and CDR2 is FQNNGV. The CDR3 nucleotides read TGTGCCAGCAGCTTAGTAATAAGTAACGGGAGATTCCTCTTCTACAATGAGCAGTTCTTC. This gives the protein CASSLVISNGRFLFYNEQFF.

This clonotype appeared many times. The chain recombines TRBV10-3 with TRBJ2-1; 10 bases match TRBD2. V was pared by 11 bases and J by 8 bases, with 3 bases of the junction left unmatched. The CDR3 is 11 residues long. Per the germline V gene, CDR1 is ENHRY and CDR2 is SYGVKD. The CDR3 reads CAVSGRHEQFF. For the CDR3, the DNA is TGTGCCGTTAGCGGGAGGCATGAGCAGTTCTTC.

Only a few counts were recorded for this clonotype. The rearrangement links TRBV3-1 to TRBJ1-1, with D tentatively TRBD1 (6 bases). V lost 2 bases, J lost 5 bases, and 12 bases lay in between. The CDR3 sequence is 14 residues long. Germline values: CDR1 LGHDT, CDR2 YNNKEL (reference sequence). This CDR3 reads CASSQLTGWTEAFF. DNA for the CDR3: TGTGCCAGCAGCCAACTTACAGGGTGGACTGAAGCTTTCTTT. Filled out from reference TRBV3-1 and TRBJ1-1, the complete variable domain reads DTAVSQTPKYLVTQMGNDKSIKCEQNLGHDTMYWYKQDSKKFLKIMFSYNNKELIINETVPNRFSPKSPDKAHLNLHINSLELGDSAVYFCASSQLTGWTEAFFGQGTRLTVV.

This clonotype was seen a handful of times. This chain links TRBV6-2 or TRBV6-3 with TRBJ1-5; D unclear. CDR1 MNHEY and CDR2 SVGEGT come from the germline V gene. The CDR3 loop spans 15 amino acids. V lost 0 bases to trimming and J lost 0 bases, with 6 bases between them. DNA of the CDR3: TGTGCCAGCAGTTACTCGGGCGTTAGCAATCAGCCCCAGCATTTT. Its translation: CASSYSGVSNQPQHF.

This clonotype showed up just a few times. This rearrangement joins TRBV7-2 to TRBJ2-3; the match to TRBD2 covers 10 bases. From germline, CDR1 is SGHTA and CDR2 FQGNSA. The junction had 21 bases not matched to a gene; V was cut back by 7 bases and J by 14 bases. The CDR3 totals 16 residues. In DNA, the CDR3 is TGTGCCAGCACCCCCCACGACTCGAGCGGGAGGGGGCGGCGGTATTTT. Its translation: CASTPHDSSGRGRRYF.

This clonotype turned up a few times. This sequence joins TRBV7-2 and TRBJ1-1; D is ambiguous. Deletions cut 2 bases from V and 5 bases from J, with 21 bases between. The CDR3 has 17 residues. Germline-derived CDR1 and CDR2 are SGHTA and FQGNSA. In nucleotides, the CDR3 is TGTGCCAGCAGCTTAAAGTTCGAACCGGGGAGTTGGACTGAAGCTTTCTTT. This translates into CASSLKFEPGSWTEAFF. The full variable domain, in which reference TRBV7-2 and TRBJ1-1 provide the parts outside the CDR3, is GAGVSQSPSNKVTEKGKDVELRCDPISGHTALYWYRQSLGQGLEFLIYFQGNSAPDKSGLPSDRFSAERTGGSVSTLTIQRTQQEDSAVYLCASSLKFEPGSWTEAFFGQGTRLTVV.

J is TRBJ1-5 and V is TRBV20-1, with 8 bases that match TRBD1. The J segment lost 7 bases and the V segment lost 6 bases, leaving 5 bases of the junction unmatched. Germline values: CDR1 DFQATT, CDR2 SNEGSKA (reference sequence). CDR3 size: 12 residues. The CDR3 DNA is TGCAGTGCAACTTCAGGGGGCCAGCCCCAGCATTTT. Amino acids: CSATSGGQPQHF.

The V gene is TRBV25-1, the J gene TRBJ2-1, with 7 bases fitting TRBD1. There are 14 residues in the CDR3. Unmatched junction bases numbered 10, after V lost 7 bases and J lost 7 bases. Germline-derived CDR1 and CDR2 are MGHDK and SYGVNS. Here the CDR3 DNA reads TGTGCCAGCATGACAGGGAATAGTCGGAATGAGCAGTTCTTC. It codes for CASMTGNSRNEQFF.

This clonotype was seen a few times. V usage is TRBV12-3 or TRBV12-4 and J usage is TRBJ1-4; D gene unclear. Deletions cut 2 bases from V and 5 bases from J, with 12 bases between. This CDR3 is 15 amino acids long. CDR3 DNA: TGTGCCAGCAGTTTAAGCCTCAGAACAAATGAAAAACTGTTTTTT. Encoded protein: CASSLSLRTNEKLFF.

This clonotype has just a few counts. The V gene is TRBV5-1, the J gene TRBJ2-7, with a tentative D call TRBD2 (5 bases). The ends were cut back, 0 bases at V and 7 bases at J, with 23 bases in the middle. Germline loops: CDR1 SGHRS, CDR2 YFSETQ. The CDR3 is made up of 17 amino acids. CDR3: CASSLVYSRDPRSEQYF. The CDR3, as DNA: TGCGCCAGCAGCTTGGTTTACAGCCGGGATCCCAGGTCTGAGCAGTACTTC.

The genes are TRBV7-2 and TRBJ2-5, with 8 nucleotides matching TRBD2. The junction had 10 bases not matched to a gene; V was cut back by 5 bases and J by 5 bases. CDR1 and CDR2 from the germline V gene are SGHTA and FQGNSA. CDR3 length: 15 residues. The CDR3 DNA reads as TGTGCCAGCAGCCGGGGGAGCGGGAGTTTTGAGACCCAGTACTTC. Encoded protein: CASSRGSGSFETQYF.

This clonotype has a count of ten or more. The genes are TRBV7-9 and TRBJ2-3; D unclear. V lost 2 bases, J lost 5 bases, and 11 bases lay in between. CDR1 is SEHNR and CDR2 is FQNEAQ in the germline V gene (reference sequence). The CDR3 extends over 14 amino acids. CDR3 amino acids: CASSLRQDVDTQYF. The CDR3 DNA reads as TGTGCCAGCAGCTTACGTCAGGACGTAGATACGCAGTATTTT.

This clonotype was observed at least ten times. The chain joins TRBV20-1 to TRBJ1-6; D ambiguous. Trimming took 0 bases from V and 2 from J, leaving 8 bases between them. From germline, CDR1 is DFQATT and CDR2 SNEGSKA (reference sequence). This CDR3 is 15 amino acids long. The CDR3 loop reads CSAREGSTYNSPLHF. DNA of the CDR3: TGCAGTGCTAGAGAGGGAAGCACCTATAATTCACCCCTCCACTTT.

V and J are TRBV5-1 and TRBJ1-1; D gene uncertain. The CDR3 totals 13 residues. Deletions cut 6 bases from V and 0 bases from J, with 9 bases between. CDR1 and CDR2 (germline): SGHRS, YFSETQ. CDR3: CASTENMNTEAFF. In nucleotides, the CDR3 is TGCGCCAGCACGGAAAACATGAACACTGAAGCTTTCTTT.

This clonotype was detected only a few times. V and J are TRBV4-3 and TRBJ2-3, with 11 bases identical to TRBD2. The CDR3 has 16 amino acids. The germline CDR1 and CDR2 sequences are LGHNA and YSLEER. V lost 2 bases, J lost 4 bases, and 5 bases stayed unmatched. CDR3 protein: CASSQKLAGVADTQYF. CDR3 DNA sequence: TGCGCCAGCAGCCAAAAACTAGCGGGAGTCGCAGATACGCAGTATTTT.

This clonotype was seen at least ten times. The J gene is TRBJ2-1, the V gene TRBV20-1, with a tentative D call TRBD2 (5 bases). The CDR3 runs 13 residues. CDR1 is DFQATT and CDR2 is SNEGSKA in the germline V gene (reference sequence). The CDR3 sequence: CRPFGEIGNEQFF. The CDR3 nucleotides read TGCAGGCCGTTTGGGGAGATTGGCAATGAGCAGTTCTTC.